This T cell receptor beta chain was documented in a study of shared clonotypes between healthy human individuals. The V and J ends lost 0 bases and 2 bases respectively, with 8 bases between them. Germline CDR1 is MNHEY and CDR2 is SVGAGI. The CDR3 is 15 residues long. Sequencing was performed with immunoSEQ multiplex PCR; in TCRdb, only in-frame clones are kept and a portion is missing. The table lists around 600,000 clones, 97% of them singletons. This TCR was recovered from a woman aged 25-40 years in good health. The chain joins TRBV6-5 to TRBJ1-3; a weak D match, TRBD1 (6 bases). Source material: naive CD4+ T cells sorted from blood. Subset denoted: CD45RA+ positively selected. CDR3 nucleotide sequence: TGTGCCAGCAGTTACTCGGGGGGCCCTGGAAACACCATATATTTT. Translating it yields CASSYSGGPGNTIYF.